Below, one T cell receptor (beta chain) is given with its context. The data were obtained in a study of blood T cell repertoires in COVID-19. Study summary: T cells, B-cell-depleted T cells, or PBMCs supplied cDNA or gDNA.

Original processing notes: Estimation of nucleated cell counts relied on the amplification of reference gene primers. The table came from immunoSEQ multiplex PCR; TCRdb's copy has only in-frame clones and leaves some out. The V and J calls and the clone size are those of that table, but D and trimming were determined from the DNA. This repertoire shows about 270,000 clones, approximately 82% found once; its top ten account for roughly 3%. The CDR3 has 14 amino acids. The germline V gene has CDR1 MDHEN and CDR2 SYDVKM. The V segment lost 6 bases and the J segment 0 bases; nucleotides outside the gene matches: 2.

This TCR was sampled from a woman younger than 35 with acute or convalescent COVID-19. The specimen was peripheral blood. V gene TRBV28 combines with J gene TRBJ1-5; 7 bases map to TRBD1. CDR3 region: CASRRQGSNQPQHF. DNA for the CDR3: TGTGCCAGCAGACGACAGGGTAGCAATCAGCCCCAGCATTTT.